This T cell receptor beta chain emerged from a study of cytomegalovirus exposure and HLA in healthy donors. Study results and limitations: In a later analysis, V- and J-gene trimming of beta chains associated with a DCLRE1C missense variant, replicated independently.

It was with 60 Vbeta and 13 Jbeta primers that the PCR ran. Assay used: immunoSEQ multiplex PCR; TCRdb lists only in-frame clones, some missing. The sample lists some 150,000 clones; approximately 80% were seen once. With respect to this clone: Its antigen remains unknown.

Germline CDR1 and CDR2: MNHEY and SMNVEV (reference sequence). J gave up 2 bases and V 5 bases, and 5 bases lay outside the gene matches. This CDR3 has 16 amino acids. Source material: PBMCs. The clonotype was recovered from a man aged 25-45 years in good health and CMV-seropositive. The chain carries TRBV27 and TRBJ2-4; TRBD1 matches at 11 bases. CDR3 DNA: TGTGCCAGCAGTCTCGGACAGGGGGCGTCCAAAAACATTCAGTACTTC. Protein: CASSLGQGASKNIQYF.